This T cell receptor (beta chain) was observed in a study of OX40 agonist ivuxolimab in advanced cancers. For the study at large: The patients received agonistic anti-OX40 (CD134) antibody ivuxolimab.

Some clones are missing from TCRdb's copy, which holds only in-frame ones; the method was immunoSEQ multiplex PCR. In the table there are 35,000 to 45,000 clones, about 70% of which are singletons. This clone appeared a few times. What it recognizes is unknown. Overall study findings and caveats: At 0.1 to 3.0 mg/kg, clonal expansion of CD4+ and CD8+ blood T cells had occurred by week 6. Antigen specificity of clonally expanded peripheral T cells was not established.

The germline gives CDR1 SGHKS, CDR2 YYEKEE (reference sequence). The length of the CDR3 is 16 residues. V was clipped by 0 bases and J by 4 bases; unmatched bases: 8. This rearrangement joins TRBV5-5 to TRBJ2-5, with 8 bases identical to TRBD2. The specimen was CD4+ or CD8+ T cells sorted from blood, collected in a trial of the OX40 agonist ivuxolimab. This sequence was found in an adult with an advanced solid tumor such as melanoma, head and neck, liver or kidney cancer. CDR3 bases: TGTGCCAGCAGCTTGGAAGCGGCGGGGGGCAGAGAGACCCAGTACTTC. The encoded protein is CASSLEAAGGRETQYF.